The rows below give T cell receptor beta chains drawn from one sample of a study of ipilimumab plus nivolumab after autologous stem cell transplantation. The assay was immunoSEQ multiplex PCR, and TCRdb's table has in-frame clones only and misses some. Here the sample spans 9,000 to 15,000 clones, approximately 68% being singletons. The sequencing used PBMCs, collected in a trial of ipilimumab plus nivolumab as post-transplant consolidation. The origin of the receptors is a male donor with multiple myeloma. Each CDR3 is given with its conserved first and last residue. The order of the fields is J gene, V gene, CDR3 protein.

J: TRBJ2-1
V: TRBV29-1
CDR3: CSVGQTEYNEQFF

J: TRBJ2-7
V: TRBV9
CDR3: CASSPSTGFPNEQYF

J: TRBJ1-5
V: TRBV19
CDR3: CASSIDTGTGNQPQHF

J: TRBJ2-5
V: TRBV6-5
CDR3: CASRGTSGGGETQYF

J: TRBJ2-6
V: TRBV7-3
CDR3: CASSSAPASVQRSGANVLTF

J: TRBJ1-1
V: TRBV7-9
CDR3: CASSLEGVNTEAFF

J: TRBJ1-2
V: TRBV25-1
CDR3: CASSEVRGGYTF

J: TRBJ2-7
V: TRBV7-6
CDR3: CASSPPDRDHHEQYF

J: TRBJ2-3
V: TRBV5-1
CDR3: CASSPSSTTDTQYF

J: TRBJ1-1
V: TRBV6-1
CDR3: CASSSGQGNTEAFF

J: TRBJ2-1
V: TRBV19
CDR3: CASSWSSNEQFF

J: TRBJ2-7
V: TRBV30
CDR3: CAWSQGDRVQSEQYF

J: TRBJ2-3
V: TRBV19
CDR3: CASSLGVAGTSTDTQYF

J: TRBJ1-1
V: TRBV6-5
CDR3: CASIPSGGLGTEAFF

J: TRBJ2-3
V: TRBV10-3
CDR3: CAISPGQGSDTQYF

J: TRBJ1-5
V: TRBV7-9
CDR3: CASSPGEGQPQHF

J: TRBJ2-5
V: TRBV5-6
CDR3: CASRFGAGATQETQYF

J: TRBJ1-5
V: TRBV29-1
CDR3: CSVEQDSNQPQHF

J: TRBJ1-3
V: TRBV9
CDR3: CASSVAGVGHTIYF

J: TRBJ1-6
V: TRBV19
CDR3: CASSTTGGTGWTPLHF

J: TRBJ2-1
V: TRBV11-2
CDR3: CASSSGGAILNEQFF

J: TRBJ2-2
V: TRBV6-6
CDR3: CASRNYRLAGELFF

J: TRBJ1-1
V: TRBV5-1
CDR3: CASSSSSQRLTEAFF

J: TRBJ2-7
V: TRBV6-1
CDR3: CASSGGQSVFYEQYF

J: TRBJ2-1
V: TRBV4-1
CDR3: CASSQVVLNEQFF

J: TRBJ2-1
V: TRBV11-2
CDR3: CASSHLLHGTSAAIGQFF

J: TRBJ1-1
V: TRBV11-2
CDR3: CASSLRGDDEAFF

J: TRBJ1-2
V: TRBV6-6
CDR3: CASISTGSAGYGYTF

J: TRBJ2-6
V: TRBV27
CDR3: CASSLSLGTGFGGANVLTF

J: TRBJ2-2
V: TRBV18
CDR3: CASSPIWTVNTGELFF

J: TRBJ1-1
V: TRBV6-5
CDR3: CASGKGTLNTEAFF

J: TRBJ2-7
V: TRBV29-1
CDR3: CSVEEQGKDYEQYF

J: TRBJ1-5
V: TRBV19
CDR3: CASSKRQYNQPQHF

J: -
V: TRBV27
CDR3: CASSLRWQGAYEQYF

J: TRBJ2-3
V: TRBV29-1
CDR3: CSVGQGATDTQYF

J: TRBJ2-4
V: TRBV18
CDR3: CASSPSSGGPSGENIQYF

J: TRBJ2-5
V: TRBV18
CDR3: CASSPPEGRIQETQYF

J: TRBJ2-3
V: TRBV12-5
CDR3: CASGLGTAYTQYF

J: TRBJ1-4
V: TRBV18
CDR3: CASSPPVGDEKLFF

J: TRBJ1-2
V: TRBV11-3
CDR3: CASSFTRAGDYGYTF

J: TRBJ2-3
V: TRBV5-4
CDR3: CASRDGDFYTDTQYF

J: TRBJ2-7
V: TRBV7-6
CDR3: CASSPGGLGGYEQYF

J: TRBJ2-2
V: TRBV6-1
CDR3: CASGGSLNTGELFF

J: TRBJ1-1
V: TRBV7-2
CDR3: CASRGQANTEAFF

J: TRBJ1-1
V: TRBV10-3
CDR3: CAISRNRENTEAFF

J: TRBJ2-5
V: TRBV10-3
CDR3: CAISGGGQETQYF

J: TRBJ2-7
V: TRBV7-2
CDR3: CASSPGTSYEQYF

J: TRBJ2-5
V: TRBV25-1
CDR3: CASSGLALETQYF

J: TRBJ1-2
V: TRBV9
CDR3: CASSPTWTGNYGYTF

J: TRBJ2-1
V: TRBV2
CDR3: CASRRDRSSYNEQFF

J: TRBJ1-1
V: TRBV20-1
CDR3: CSASGSVGAFF

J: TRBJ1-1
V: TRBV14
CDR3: CASSQGWTEAFF

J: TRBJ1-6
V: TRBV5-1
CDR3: CASSLDSSSPLHF